This TCR beta chain was found in a study of blood T cell repertoires in COVID-19. Overall study: The origin of the acute and convalescent COVID-19 samples was the United States, Italy and Spain.

The CDR3 runs 14 residues. CDR1 is SGHTA and CDR2 is FQGTGA in the germline V gene. With 0 bases removed from V and 5 bases from J, the gap between germline ends came to 9 bases. The authors' processing: How many nucleated cells were present was estimated from reference gene primer amplification. The assay was immunoSEQ multiplex PCR, and TCRdb's table has in-frame clones only and misses some. V, J and clone size reflect that table, while D and trimming were determined from the DNA. The repertoire includes some 70,000 clones, approximately 90% of them detected once, and over 6.5% sits in the top ten.

This chain links TRBV7-3 with TRBJ2-3, with D perhaps matching TRBD2 (5 bases). The TCR sequence derives from a woman older than 75 with active COVID-19. The specimen sequenced was peripheral blood. In nucleotides, the CDR3 is TGTGCCAGCAGCTTAACGTTAGGAGGAGATACGCAGTATTTT. It yields the protein CASSLTLGGDTQYF.